The clone carrying this T cell receptor (beta chain) was detected a few times. The CDR3 spans 16 residues. Germline CDR1 reads SGHDN; CDR2 reads FVKESK. Between the trimmed V and J ends, which lost 4 bases and 6 bases, there was a span of 21 bases. Assay: immunoSEQ multiplex PCR; the TCRdb copy retains only in-frame clones and omits some. The table lists 95,000 to 110,000 clones, about 80% of them singletons, with approximately 3% in the top ten. This entry comes from a study of T cell clones after liver transplantation. The TCR comes from a human patient who received a liver transplant. These T cells may partly come from the graft donor. The sample was CD4+ T cells from blood, taken approximately 43 months after liver transplant. The chain is built from TRBV14 and TRBJ2-5; D remains ambiguous. As DNA, the CDR3 is TGTGCCAGCAGCCCCTCCCCCCCGGCGCCGGCAAAGACCCAGTACTTC. It specifies CASSPSPPAPAKTQYF.